The 29 T cell receptor beta chains below were found in one sample sequenced in a study of T cell responses to AZD1222 COVID-19 vaccine. Repertoires were generated with immunoSEQ multiplex PCR, while TCRdb's copy carries only in-frame clones and drops some. The sample yields some 150,000 clones, about 89% seen once. The input for sequencing was peripheral blood, taken on day 0 of MenACWY control vaccination. Every receptor here comes from an adult in good health.

V and J are TRBV10-1 and TRBJ2-7; 8 bases map to TRBD2. This CDR3 comprises 14 residues. Germline-derived CDR1 and CDR2 are WNHNN and SYGVQD (reference sequence). J lost 5 bases, V lost 2 bases, and 5 bases had no gene match. The CDR3 sequence: CASSESGGKNEQYF. The CDR3 DNA sequence: TGCGCCAGCAGTGAGAGCGGGGGTAAGAACGAGCAGTACTTC.

This chain joins TRBV27 and TRBJ1-1, with a weak D call TRBD1 (5 bases). Per germline, CDR1 MNHEY and CDR2 SMNVEV (reference sequence). V was trimmed by 2 bases and J by 0 bases, leaving 10 bases between them. The CDR3 spans 15 residues. The CDR3 nucleotides are TGTGCCAGCAGTTTAGGGGCACCTGTGAACACTGAAGCTTTCTTT. It encodes CASSLGAPVNTEAFF.

This chain uses TRBV5-1 with TRBJ1-1; no definite D call. Trimming stripped 3 bases from V and 0 bases from J, with 12 bases between. The CDR3 loop spans 15 amino acids. Germline values: CDR1 SGHRS, CDR2 YFSETQ. The CDR3, as DNA: TGCGCCAGCAGCTCTCTGACAAGCATGAACACTGAAGCTTTCTTT. Its translation is CASSSLTSMNTEAFF.

The chain carries TRBV28 and TRBJ2-3, with a tentative D call TRBD1 (6 bases). Germline assignment: CDR1 MDHEN and CDR2 SYDVKM. The CDR3 sequence is 14 residues long. V dropped 10 bases and J dropped 0 bases, with 14 bases sitting between them. The CDR3: CAITGTVSTDTQYF. CDR3 nucleotides: TGTGCCATAACAGGGACGGTTAGCACAGATACGCAGTATTTT.

This chain's CDR3 is CASSTDKNYGYTF. The CDR3 nucleotides are TGCGCCAGCAGCACGGACAAGAACTATGGCTACACCTTC. The chain carries TRBV5-1 and TRBJ1-2; D possibly corresponds to TRBD1 (5 bases). In germline, CDR1 is SGHRS, CDR2 YFSETQ. Between the trimmed V and J ends, which lost 4 bases and 2 bases, there was a span of 9 bases. CDR3 length: 13 amino acids.

The V call is TRBV3-1 (or the pseudogene TRBV3-2), the J call TRBJ2-7; 10 bases align to TRBD2. With 1 base clipped from V and 2 bases from J, the junction kept 11 bases outside the gene matches. From germline, CDR1 is LGHDT and CDR2 YNNKEL (reference sequence). The CDR3 covers 18 residues. The CDR3 DNA reads TGTGCCAGCAGCCAAGGTCTCGGTAGCGGGAGGATTCCCTACGAGCAGTACTTC. It encodes CASSQGLGSGRIPYEQYF.

This chain links TRBV7-6 with TRBJ2-5; D is unclear. This CDR3 is built from 15 residues. Germline V CDR1 and CDR2: SGHVS, FNYEAQ. Trimming removed 1 base from V and 9 bases from J, with 18 bases in between. The CDR3 region has the DNA TGTGCCAGCAGCTTAGTTACGGAACCTTTGGGGTCCCAGTACTTC. Translated, it gives CASSLVTEPLGSQYF. Filled out from reference TRBV7-6 and TRBJ2-5, the complete variable domain reads GAGVSQSPRYKVTKRGQDVALRCDPISGHVSLYWYRQALGQGPEFLTYFNYEAQQDKSGLPNDRFSAERPEGSISTLTIQRTEQRDSAMYRCASSLVTEPLGSQYFGPGTRLLVL.

The rearrangement links TRBV6-5 to TRBJ2-7; the match to TRBD1 covers 12 bases. Germline V lookup: CDR1 MNHEY, CDR2 SVGAGI. Trimming removed 8 bases from V and 9 bases from J; junction bases left unmatched: 14. This CDR3 has 15 amino acids. CDR3 coding DNA: TGTGCCAGCCGAGAGTCCGGGACAGGGGGCGAACTGCAGTACTTC. Translated: CASRESGTGGELQYF.

The chain is built from TRBV7-2 and TRBJ2-4; D gene uncertain. Trimming left V 3 bases short and J 2 bases short, with 8 bases between. There are 14 residues in the CDR3. Germline V gene lookup returns CDR1 SGHTA and CDR2 FQGNSA. The CDR3 loop is CASSFKETKNIQYF. DNA for the CDR3: TGTGCCAGCAGCTTTAAGGAAACCAAAAACATTCAGTACTTC.

The chain employs TRBV5-1 and TRBJ1-1; D unclear. This CDR3 has 13 amino acids. V lost 3 bases and J lost 1, with 7 bases in between. Germline V CDR1 and CDR2: SGHRS, YFSETQ. The CDR3 is CASSSEGNTEAFF. The CDR3, as DNA: TGCGCCAGCAGCTCGGAGGGGAACACTGAAGCTTTCTTT.

The sample holds a few counts of this clone. V is TRBV30 and J is TRBJ2-7; 7 nucleotides match TRBD1. Looked up from germline, CDR1 is GTSNPN and CDR2 is SVGIG (reference sequence). The CDR3 extends over 15 amino acids. V dropped 1 base and J dropped 2; count of bases not matched to a gene: 8. The CDR3 is CAWSGGRDRPYEQYF. CDR3 coding DNA: TGTGCCTGGAGTGGCGGCAGGGACAGACCCTACGAGCAGTACTTC.

This clone showed up just once. The chain combines TRBV5-1 with TRBJ2-2; perhaps D is TRBD1 or TRBD2 (5 bases each). The CDR3 consists of 15 residues. Trimming removed 4 bases from V and 2 bases from J, with 12 bases in between. Germline V lookup: CDR1 SGHRS, CDR2 YFSETQ. The CDR3 protein is CASSPGPLNTGELFF. The CDR3 nucleotides are TGCGCCAGCAGCCCGGGACCGCTAAACACCGGGGAGCTGTTTTTT.

The chain carries TRBV30 and TRBJ1-4; unclear D gene. Between the trimmed V and J ends, which lost 5 bases and 3 bases, there was a span of 19 bases. The CDR3 is 16 amino acids. Per germline, CDR1 GTSNPN and CDR2 SVGIG (reference sequence). This CDR3 is CAWYDPRDSPNEKLFF. The CDR3 region has the DNA TGTGCCTGGTACGACCCCCGGGATTCACCTAATGAAAAACTGTTTTTT.

This sequence joins TRBV5-1 and TRBJ2-2; 8 bases agree with TRBD1. The CDR3 is 17 residues long. From germline, CDR1 is SGHRS and CDR2 YFSETQ. Trimming removed 4 bases from V and 7 bases from J; junction bases left unmatched: 15. The CDR3 reads CASSIRPTGDSGGELFF. In DNA, the CDR3 is TGCGCCAGCAGCATCCGACCGACAGGGGACTCGGGCGGGGAGCTGTTTTTT.

The chain carries TRBV2 and TRBJ2-1, with 7 bases aligning to TRBD2. The V and J ends lost 5 bases and 6 bases, in that order; junction bases with no gene match: 4. The germline V gene has CDR1 SNHLY and CDR2 FYNNEI. The CDR3 has 13 amino acids. This CDR3 reads CASSSGLGNEQFF. DNA for the CDR3: TGTGCCAGCAGTTCCGGACTAGGCAATGAGCAGTTCTTC. The complete variable domain, with remaining parts taken from reference TRBV2 and TRBJ2-1, reads EPEVTQTPSHQVTQMGQEVILRCVPISNHLYFYWYRQILGQKVEFLVSFYNNEISEKSEIFDDQFSVERPDGSNFTLKIRSTKLEDSAMYFCASSSGLGNEQFFGPGTRLTVL.

This chain joins TRBV28 and TRBJ2-7, with D possibly being TRBD1 (6 bases). This CDR3 comprises 14 residues. Germline V gene lookup returns CDR1 MDHEN and CDR2 SYDVKM. V lost 5 bases to trimming and J lost 4 bases, with 15 bases between them. CDR3: CASSPGTMGYEQYF. In nucleotides, the CDR3 is TGTGCCAGCAGTCCCGGGACAATGGGATACGAGCAGTACTTC.

The chain is built from TRBV9 and TRBJ2-1, with D hard to call. Trimming took off 0 bases at V and 7 bases at J, with 14 bases between the two ends. The germline gives CDR1 SGDLS, CDR2 YYNGEE. This CDR3 region has 15 residues. The CDR3 coding sequence is TGTGCCAGCAGCGTAGACGGTTACACGTGGAATGAGCAGTTCTTC. It encodes CASSVDGYTWNEQFF.

In DNA, the CDR3 is TGTGCCAGTAGTCCCCAAAGGCCGGGACAGACAAATATGAACACTGAAGCTTTCTTT. As protein: CASSPQRPGQTNMNTEAFF. This sequence joins TRBV19 and TRBJ1-1; 7 positions agree with TRBD1. The CDR3 is 19 residues long. Trimming cost V 5 bases and J 0 bases; bases outside gene matches: 18. Per germline, CDR1 LNHDA and CDR2 SQIVND (reference sequence).

This clone was picked up a small number of times. CDR3 sequence (DNA): TGCGCCAGCAGCCAAGGGCGGACGGCCTCAGAAAAACTGTTTTTT. Its translation is CASSQGRTASEKLFF. This chain connects TRBV4-1 to TRBJ1-4, with no clear D. The germline V gene has CDR1 MGHRA and CDR2 YSYEKL. Trimming removed 1 base at V and 8 bases at J, with 14 bases between. The CDR3 is made up of 15 amino acids.

This clone was observed a single time. V is TRBV19 and J is TRBJ2-7; 7 bases fit TRBD2. V lost 1 base to trimming and J lost 2 bases; unmatched junction nucleotides: 2. Germline V gives CDR1 LNHDA, CDR2 SQIVND (reference sequence). The CDR3 runs 14 residues. CDR3 in DNA: TGTGCCAGTAGTATAGCGGGAGGAACCTACGAGCAGTACTTC. As protein: CASSIAGGTYEQYF.

The chain combines TRBV30 with TRBJ2-7, with 11 bases identical to TRBD2. Trimming at V came to 2 bases and at J to 6 bases, leaving 6 bases not matched to a gene. The CDR3 length is 14 residues. Germline values: CDR1 GTSNPN, CDR2 SVGIG (reference sequence). CDR3 loop: CAWSNSGGAGEQYF. CDR3 coding DNA: TGTGCCTGGAGTAATAGCGGGGGGGCCGGCGAGCAGTACTTC.

The chain carries TRBV7-8 and TRBJ1-4; TRBD1 might be the D (6 bases). This CDR3 has 14 residues. Trimming shortened V by 7 bases and J by 7 bases, and 16 bases separated the two germline ends. In germline, CDR1 is SGHVS, CDR2 FQNEAQ. The DNA of the CDR3 is TGTGCCAGCACCGATTACGGGACACTTGAAAAACTGTTTTTT. It yields the protein CASTDYGTLEKLFF.

The genes are TRBV7-2 and TRBJ2-5, with D hard to call. V was trimmed by 4 bases and J by 4 bases, leaving 4 bases between them. The CDR3 has 11 amino acids. CDR1 is SGHTA, CDR2 FQGNSA, per germline. Here the CDR3 reads CASSSRETQYF. The CDR3 DNA is TGTGCCAGCAGCTCTCGAGAGACCCAGTACTTC.

CDR3 nucleotides: TGTGCCAGCAGCTTGGGTAGGGACGGGTATGGCTACACCTTC. The encoded protein is CASSLGRDGYGYTF. V is TRBV5-4 and J is TRBJ1-2, with a weak D call TRBD1 (5 bases). Per germline, CDR1 SGHNT and CDR2 YYREEE (reference sequence). The CDR3 consists of 14 residues. V gave up 0 bases and J gave up 5 bases, with 11 bases separating them.

The rearrangement joins TRBV2 to TRBJ1-5, with no clear D. Per the germline V gene, CDR1 is SNHLY and CDR2 is FYNNEI. There are 14 residues in the CDR3. V dropped 6 bases and J dropped 4 bases, with 13 bases sitting between them. The CDR3 DNA follows: TGTGCCAGCAGCGGTGTTACAGCTAATCAGCCCCAGCATTTT. It codes for CASSGVTANQPQHF.

This chain uses TRBV10-3 with TRBJ1-2, with 8 bases identical to TRBD1. The CDR3 runs to 12 residues. Germline CDR1 reads ENHRY; CDR2 reads SYGVKD. CDR3 protein: CATSRDRLGYTF. CDR3 DNA: TGTGCTACAAGCCGGGACAGGCTCGGCTACACCTTC.

The V call is TRBV9, the J call TRBJ1-4; D is uncertain. CDR1 is SGDLS and CDR2 is YYNGEE in the germline V gene. V lost 1 base to trimming and J lost 8 bases, with 15 bases between them. CDR3 length: 15 residues. The CDR3 here is CASSVKVGFSEKLFF. The DNA for the CDR3 is TGTGCCAGCAGCGTAAAAGTCGGTTTTTCCGAAAAACTGTTTTTT. The full variable domain, completed using reference TRBV9 and TRBJ1-4, is DSGVTQTPKHLITATGQRVTLRCSPRSGDLSVYWYQQSLDQGLQFLIQYYNGEERAKGNILERFSAQQFPDLHSELNLSSLELGDSALYFCASSVKVGFSEKLFFGSGTQLSVL.

The chain joins TRBV5-5 to TRBJ1-5; D might be TRBD1 (6 bases). Germline assignment: CDR1 SGHKS and CDR2 YYEKEE (reference sequence). The CDR3 is 15 residues long. V was clipped by 1 base and J by 3 bases, with 11 bases between them. The CDR3 spells CASSLWGHDNQPQHF. Written as DNA, the CDR3 is TGTGCCAGCAGCTTGTGGGGGCATGACAATCAGCCCCAGCATTTT.

This rearrangement joins TRBV9 to TRBJ1-5; perhaps TRBD1 as D (5 bases). Trimming left V 0 bases short and J 8 bases short, with 9 bases between. This CDR3 comprises 13 residues. CDR1 SGDLS and CDR2 YYNGEE come from the germline V gene. The CDR3 nucleotides are TGTGCCAGCAGCGTAGCGGGGGTTGAGCCCCAGCATTTT. It yields the protein CASSVAGVEPQHF.